The clone carrying this T cell receptor (beta chain) has only one observation. The antigen remains unidentified. The sample originates from a study of Ad26.COV2.S vaccination and SARS-CoV-2 variants. The wider study: Participants got Ad26.COV2.S intramuscularly, once or twice 56 days apart. Study-level findings and limits: Vaccine recipients posted higher spike-specific TCR breadth than their placebo counterparts.

V was trimmed by 3 bases and J by 1 base, leaving 17 bases between them. CDR1 and CDR2 (germline): KGHSH, LQKENI. The CDR3 covers 17 residues. Assay: immunoSEQ multiplex PCR; the TCRdb copy retains only in-frame clones and omits some. The sample contains about 280,000 clones, over 75% of which appear only once. Treatment described: some 19 received Ad26.COV2.S at low or high dose, single or two shots; several received placebo; per-sample allocation not given. Repertoires come from day 63 after the first vaccine or placebo injection. Vaccine was an Ad26 vector expressing Wuhan-strain SARS-CoV-2 spike. The sequence derives from a person between 18 and 65 years old who received the Ad26.COV2.S COVID-19 vaccine or a placebo. This specimen consisted of peripheral blood, obtained in a trial of Ad26.COV2.S vaccine versus placebo. This sequence joins TRBV18 and TRBJ2-3; D possibly uses TRBD1 or TRBD2 (5 bases each). This chain's CDR3 is CASSPRTGLARTDTQYF. The CDR3 DNA follows: TGTGCCAGCTCACCTAGAACAGGTCTAGCCCGCACAGATACGCAGTATTTT.